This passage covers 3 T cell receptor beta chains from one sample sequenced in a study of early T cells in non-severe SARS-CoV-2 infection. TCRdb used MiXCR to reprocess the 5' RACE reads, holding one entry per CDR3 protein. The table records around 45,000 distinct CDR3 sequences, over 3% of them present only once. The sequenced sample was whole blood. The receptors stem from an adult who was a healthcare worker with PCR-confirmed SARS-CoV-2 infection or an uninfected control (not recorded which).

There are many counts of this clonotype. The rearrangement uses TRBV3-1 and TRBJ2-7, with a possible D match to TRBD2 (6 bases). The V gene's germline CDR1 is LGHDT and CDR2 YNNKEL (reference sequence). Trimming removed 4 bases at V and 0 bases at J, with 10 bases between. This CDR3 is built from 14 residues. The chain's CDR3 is CASSPGGTSYEQYF. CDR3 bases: TGTGCCAGCAGCCCCGGAGGGACCTCCTACGAGCAGTACTTC.

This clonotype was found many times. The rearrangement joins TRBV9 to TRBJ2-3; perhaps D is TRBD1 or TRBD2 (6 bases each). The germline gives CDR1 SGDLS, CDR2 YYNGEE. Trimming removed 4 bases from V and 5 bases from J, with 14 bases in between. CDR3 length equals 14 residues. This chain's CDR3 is CASSKGGRRDTQYF. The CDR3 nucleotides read TGTGCCAGCAGCAAAGGGGGGCGAAGAGATACGCAGTATTTT.

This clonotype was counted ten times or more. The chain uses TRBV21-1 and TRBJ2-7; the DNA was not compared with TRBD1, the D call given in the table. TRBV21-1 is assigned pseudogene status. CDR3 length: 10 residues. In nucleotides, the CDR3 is TGTGCCAGCGCCCTGGGGGAGCAGTACTTC. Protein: CASALGEQYF.